This T cell receptor beta chain comes out of a study of blood T cell repertoires in COVID-19. About the research overall: Whether acute or convalescent, the COVID-19 samples came from the United States, Italy and Spain. Nucleic acid was either cDNA or gDNA, and it came from T cells, B-cell-depleted T cells, or PBMCs.

Profiling relied on immunoSEQ multiplex PCR, and the TCRdb table lists in-frame clones only, not all of them. This table holds about 98,000 clones, about 80% found once. CDR1 and CDR2 from the germline V gene are LGHDT and YNNKEL (reference sequence). This CDR3 comprises 14 residues. Trimming removed 1 base from V and 8 bases from J, with 11 bases in between. The receptor's source is a human donor in a cohort sampled during active COVID-19. The V and J genes are TRBV3-1 (or the pseudogene TRBV3-2) and TRBJ2-2; D may be TRBD1 (5 bases). Sequencing used peripheral blood. The CDR3 loop reads CASSQGGFGGELFF. CDR3 in DNA: TGTGCCAGCAGCCAAGGGGGCTTCGGGGGGGAGCTGTTTTTT.